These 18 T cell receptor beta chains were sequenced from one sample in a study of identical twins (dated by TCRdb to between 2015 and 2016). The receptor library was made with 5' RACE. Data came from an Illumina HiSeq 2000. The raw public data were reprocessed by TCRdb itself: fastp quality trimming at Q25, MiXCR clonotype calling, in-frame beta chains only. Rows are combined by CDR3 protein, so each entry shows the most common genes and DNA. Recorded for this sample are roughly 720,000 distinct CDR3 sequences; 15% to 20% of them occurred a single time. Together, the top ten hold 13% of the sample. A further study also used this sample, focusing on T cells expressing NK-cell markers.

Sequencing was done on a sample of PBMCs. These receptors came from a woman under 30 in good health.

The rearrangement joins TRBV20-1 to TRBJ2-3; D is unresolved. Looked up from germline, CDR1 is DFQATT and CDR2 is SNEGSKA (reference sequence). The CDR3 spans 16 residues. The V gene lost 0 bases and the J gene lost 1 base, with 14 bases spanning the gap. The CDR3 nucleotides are TGCAGTGCTAGAGATCGGTCCGGTTTCCGCACAGATACGCAGTATTTT. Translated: CSARDRSGFRTDTQYF.

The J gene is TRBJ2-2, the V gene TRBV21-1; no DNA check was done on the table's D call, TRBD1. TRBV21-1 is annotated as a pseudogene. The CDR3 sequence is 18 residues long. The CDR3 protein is CASSRDRGLQANTGELFF. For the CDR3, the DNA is TGTGCCAGCAGCCGGGACAGGGGGCTCCAGGCGAACACCGGGGAGCTGTTTTTT.

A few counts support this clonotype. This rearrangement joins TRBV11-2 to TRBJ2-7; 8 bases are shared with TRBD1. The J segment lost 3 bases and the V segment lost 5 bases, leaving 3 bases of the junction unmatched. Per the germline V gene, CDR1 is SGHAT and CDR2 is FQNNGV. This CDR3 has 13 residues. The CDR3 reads CASSIGQGYEQYF. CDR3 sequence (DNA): TGTGCCAGCAGCATCGGACAGGGCTACGAGCAGTACTTC.

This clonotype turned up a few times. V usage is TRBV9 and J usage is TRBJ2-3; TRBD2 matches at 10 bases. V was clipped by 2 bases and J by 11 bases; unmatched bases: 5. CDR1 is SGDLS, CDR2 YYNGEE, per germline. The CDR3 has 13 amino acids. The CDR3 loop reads CASSVGLAGVQYF. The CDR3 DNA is TGTGCCAGCAGCGTGGGGCTAGCGGGGGTGCAGTATTTT.

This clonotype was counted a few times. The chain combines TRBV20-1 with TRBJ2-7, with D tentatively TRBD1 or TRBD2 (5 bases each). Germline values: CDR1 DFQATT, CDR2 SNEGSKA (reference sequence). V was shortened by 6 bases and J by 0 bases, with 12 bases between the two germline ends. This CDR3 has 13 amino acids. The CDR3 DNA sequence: TGCAGTGCCGTCCGGGACCGCTCCTACGAGCAGTACTTC. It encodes CSAVRDRSYEQYF.

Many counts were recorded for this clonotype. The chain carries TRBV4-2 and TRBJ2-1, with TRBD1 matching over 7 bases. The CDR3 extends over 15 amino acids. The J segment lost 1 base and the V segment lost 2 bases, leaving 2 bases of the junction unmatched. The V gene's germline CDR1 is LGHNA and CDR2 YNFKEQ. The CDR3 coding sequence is TGTGCCAGCAGCCAACAGGGGGTTTCCTACAATGAGCAGTTCTTC. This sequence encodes CASSQQGVSYNEQFF.

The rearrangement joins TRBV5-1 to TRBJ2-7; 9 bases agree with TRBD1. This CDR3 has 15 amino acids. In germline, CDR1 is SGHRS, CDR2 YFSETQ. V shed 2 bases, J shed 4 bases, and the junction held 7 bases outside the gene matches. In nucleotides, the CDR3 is TGCGCCAGCAGCTTTCCAACCGGGACAGGGTACGAGCAGTACTTC. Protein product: CASSFPTGTGYEQYF.

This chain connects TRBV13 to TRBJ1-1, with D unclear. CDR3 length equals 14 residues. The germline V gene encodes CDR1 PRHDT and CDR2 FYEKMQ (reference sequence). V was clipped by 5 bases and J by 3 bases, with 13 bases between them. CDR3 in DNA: TGTGCCAGCAGCCCTGGATGGGTGGACACTGAAGCTTTCTTT. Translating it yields CASSPGWVDTEAFF.

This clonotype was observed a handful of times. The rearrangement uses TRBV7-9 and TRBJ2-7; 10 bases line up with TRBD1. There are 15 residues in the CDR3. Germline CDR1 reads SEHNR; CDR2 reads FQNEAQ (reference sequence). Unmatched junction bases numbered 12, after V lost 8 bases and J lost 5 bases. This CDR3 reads CASSLTGTGDHEQYF. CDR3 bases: TGTGCCAGCTCCTTGACCGGGACAGGGGACCACGAGCAGTACTTC.

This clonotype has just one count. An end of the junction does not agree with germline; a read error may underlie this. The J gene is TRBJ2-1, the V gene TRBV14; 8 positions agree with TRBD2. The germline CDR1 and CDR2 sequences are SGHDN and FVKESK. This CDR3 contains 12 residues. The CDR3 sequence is CASNQGTRMLFF. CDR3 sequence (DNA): TGTGCCAGCAACCAAGGGACTAGAATGCTGTTCTTC.

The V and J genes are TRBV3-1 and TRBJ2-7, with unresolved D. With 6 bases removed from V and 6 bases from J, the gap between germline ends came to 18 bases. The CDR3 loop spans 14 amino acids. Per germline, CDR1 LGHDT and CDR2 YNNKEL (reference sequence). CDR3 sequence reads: CASSDAAALGEQYF. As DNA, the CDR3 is TGTGCCAGCAGTGATGCGGCGGCCCTGGGCGAGCAGTACTTC.

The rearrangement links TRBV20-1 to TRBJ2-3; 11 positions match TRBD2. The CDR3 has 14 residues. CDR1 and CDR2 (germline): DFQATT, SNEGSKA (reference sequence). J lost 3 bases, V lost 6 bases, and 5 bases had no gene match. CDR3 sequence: CSALAGGRTDTQYF. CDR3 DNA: TGCAGTGCGCTAGCGGGGGGCCGGACAGATACGCAGTATTTT.

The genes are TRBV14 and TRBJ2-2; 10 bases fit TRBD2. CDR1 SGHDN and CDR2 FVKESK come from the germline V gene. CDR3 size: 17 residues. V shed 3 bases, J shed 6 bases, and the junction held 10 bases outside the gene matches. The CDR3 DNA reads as TGTGCCAGCAGCCAGATAAGGAGCGGGAGGGCTGCCGGGGAGCTGTTTTTT. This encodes CASSQIRSGRAAGELFF.

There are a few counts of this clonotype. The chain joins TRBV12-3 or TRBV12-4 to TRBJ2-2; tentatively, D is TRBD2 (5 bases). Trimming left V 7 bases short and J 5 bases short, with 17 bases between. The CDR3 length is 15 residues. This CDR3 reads CASIIREGRTGELFF. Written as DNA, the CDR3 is TGTGCCAGCATCATACGAGAGGGAAGGACCGGGGAGCTGTTTTTT.

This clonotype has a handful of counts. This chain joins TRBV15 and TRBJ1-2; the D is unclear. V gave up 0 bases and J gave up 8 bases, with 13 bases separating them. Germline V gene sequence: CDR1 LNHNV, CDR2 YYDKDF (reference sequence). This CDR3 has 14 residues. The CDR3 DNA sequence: TGTGCCACCAGCAGAGATCGCGGGGATTACGGCTACACCTTC. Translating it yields CATSRDRGDYGYTF.

CDR3 region: CASSYSTGNRKQYF. CDR3 in DNA: TGTGCCAGCAGTTACTCGACAGGAAACAGGAAGCAGTACTTC. The chain recombines TRBV6-5 with TRBJ2-7; TRBD1 is a possible D gene (6 bases). The CDR3 extends over 14 amino acids. V was trimmed by 0 bases and J by 8 bases, leaving 14 bases between them. From germline, CDR1 is MNHEY and CDR2 SVGAGI.

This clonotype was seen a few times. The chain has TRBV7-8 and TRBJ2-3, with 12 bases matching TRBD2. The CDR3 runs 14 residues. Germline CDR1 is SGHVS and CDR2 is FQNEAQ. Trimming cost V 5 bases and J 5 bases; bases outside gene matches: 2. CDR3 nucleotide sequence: TGTGCCAGCAGCCGACTAGCGGGAGAAGATACGCAGTATTTT. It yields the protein CASSRLAGEDTQYF. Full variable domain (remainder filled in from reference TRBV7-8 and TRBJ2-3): GAGVSQSPRYKVAKRGQDVALRCDPISGHVSLFWYQQALGQGPEFLTYFQNEAQLDKSGLPSDRFFAERPEGSVSTLKIQRTQQEDSAVYLCASSRLAGEDTQYFGPGTRLTVL.

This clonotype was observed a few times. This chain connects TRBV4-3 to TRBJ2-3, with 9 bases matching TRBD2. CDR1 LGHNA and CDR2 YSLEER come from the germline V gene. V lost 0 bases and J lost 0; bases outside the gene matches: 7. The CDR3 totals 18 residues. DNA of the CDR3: TGCGCCAGCAGCCAAGATCGGAAACTAGCGGGTAGCACAGATACGCAGTATTTT. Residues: CASSQDRKLAGSTDTQYF.